Listed below are T cell receptor beta chains from one sample, sequenced in a study of shared T cell receptors in the human thymus. Only in-frame clones appear in the TCRdb table, and some are missing; sequencing was by immunoSEQ multiplex PCR. This repertoire shows about 610,000 clones, approximately 90% found once; its top ten account for over 0.008%. These data also featured in a second study, about human thymus T cells.

The sequenced sample was thymocytes. The source of these receptors is a boy in the first two years of life with a congenital heart defect. CDR3s include the opening cysteine and the closing phenylalanine or tryptophan. A D gene is named only where the DNA matches it firmly. Rows give clone size only sometimes, using once, few, many, or a class for an expanded clone.

NA,14,NA,TRBV28,TRBJ1-3,CASTPRARGNTIYF,TGTGCCAGCACCCCCAGGGCACGTGGAAACACCATATATTTT
TRBD2,15,NA,TRBV30,TRBJ2-7,CAWSVGLAGGCEQYF,TGTGCCTGGAGTGTGGGACTAGCGGGAGGGTGCGAGCAGTACTTC
NA,17,NA,TRBV4-2,TRBJ2-1,CASSQGPVKSSYNEQFF,TGTGCCAGCAGCCAAGGCCCCGTAAAGAGCTCCTACAATGAGCAGTTCTTC
TRBD2,16,NA,TRBV5-1,TRBJ2-5,CASSSSGTSGQETQYF,TGCGCCAGCAGCTCATCCGGGACTAGCGGTCAAGAGACCCAGTACTTC
TRBD2,15,NA,TRBV19,TRBJ2-2,CATSGLAGFTGELFF,TGTGCCACCTCGGGACTAGCGGGATTCACCGGGGAGCTGTTTTTT
TRBD2,17,NA,TRBV4-3,TRBJ2-1,CASSKAPGLASSDEQFF,TGCGCCAGCAGCAAAGCTCCAGGACTAGCGTCCTCCGATGAGCAGTTCTTC
TRBD1,15,NA,TRBV6-1,TRBJ2-1,CASSTRDRGYNEQFF,TGTGCCAGCAGTACCCGGGACAGGGGCTACAATGAGCAGTTCTTC
NA,16,NA,TRBV4-2,TRBJ2-7,CASSQDRAGGSYEQYF,TGTGCCAGCAGCCAAGATAGGGCAGGGGGGTCCTACGAGCAGTACTTC
TRBD1,15,NA,TRBV7-2,TRBJ2-7,CASSIEGQGGYEQYF,TGTGCCAGCAGCATAGAGGGACAGGGAGGCTACGAGCAGTACTTC
NA,18,NA,TRBV25-1,TRBJ2-1,CASSEYYAGLRTHNEQFF,TGTGCCAGCAGTGAATATTATGCGGGGCTAAGGACCCACAATGAGCAGTTCTTC
TRBD2,17,NA,TRBV4-1,TRBJ2-7,CASSPRLAGAHPYEQYF,TGCGCCAGCAGCCCCAGACTAGCGGGAGCCCATCCCTACGAGCAGTACTTC
TRBD1,13,NA,TRBV7-9,TRBJ1-3,CASDRGSGNTIYF,TGTGCCAGCGACAGGGGGTCTGGAAACACCATATATTTT
TRBD1,16,once,TRBV27,TRBJ2-2,CASSYGGQGANGELFF,TGTGCCAGCAGTTATGGCGGACAGGGGGCGAACGGGGAGCTGTTTTTT
TRBD2,14,few,TRBV4-3,TRBJ2-1,CATRRLAGGDEQFF,TGCGCCACCAGGAGGCTAGCGGGAGGTGATGAGCAGTTCTTC
TRBD2,17,few,TRBV4-3,TRBJ2-1,CASSQDRETSGNNEQFF,TGCGCCAGCAGCCAAGATCGGGAGACTAGCGGGAACAATGAGCAGTTCTTC
TRBD1,12,NA,TRBV5-1,TRBJ1-1,CASSNRDRQAFF,TGCGCCAGTTCAAACCGGGACAGGCAAGCTTTCTTT
NA,13,once,TRBV5-8,TRBJ1-1,CASSSYREGEAFF,TGTGCCAGCAGCTCCTACAGGGAGGGTGAAGCTTTCTTT
TRBD2,15,NA,TRBV4-1,TRBJ2-7,CASSLRGTSGYEQYF,TGCGCCAGCAGCCTTCGGGGGACTAGCGGCTACGAGCAGTACTTC
NA,16,NA,TRBV9,TRBJ2-2,CASSVAGATNTGELFF,TGTGCCAGCAGCGTAGCGGGAGCCACGAACACCGGGGAGCTGTTTTTT
NA,17,NA,TRBV11-2,TRBJ2-6,CASSLLVTSSGANVLTF,TGTGCCAGCAGCTTATTAGTCACCTCCTCTGGGGCCAACGTCCTGACTTTC
NA,16,NA,TRBV6-5,TRBJ1-2,CASSYSRYHFNYGYTF,TGTGCCAGCAGTTACTCGAGGTACCACTTTAACTATGGCTACACCTTC
TRBD1,18,NA,TRBV5-6,TRBJ1-1,CASSSPTPGQGRNTEAFF,TGTGCCAGCAGCTCACCAACGCCGGGACAGGGTAGGAACACTGAAGCTTTCTTT
TRBD1,15,NA,TRBV19,TRBJ1-1,CASSIGTGRDTEAFF,TGTGCCAGTAGTATTGGGACAGGAAGGGACACTGAAGCTTTCTTT
TRBD1,16,NA,TRBV4-3,TRBJ2-7,CASSQGGGTGAYEQYF,TGCGCCAGCAGCCAAGGAGGTGGGACAGGGGCCTACGAGCAGTACTTC
NA,15,NA,TRBV11-1,TRBJ1-2,CASSLVSGGPKLYTF,TGTGCCAGCAGCTTAGTGTCGGGGGGTCCAAAACTCTACACCTTC
TRBD2,15,NA,TRBV9,TRBJ2-5,CASSLGLAGQETQYF,TGTGCCAGCAGCCTCGGACTAGCGGGCCAAGAGACCCAGTACTTC
TRBD1,16,NA,TRBV5-6,TRBJ2-7,CASSLTTGGALYEQYF,TGTGCCAGCAGCCTTACAACAGGGGGCGCCTTGTACGAGCAGTACTTC
NA,17,NA,TRBV7-9,TRBJ2-7,CASSQEGRGGPSYEQYF,TGTGCCAGCAGCCAGGAGGGGCGCGGAGGCCCCTCCTACGAGCAGTACTTC
NA,16,NA,TRBV19,TRBJ1-1,CASSIAMGRQPTEAFF,TGTGCCAGTAGTATAGCGATGGGGAGACAACCCACTGAAGCTTTCTTT
TRBD2,16,NA,TRBV4-3,TRBJ2-7,CASSQEWRLAVYEQYF,TGCGCCAGCAGCCAAGAGTGGCGACTAGCAGTTTACGAGCAGTACTTC
TRBD2,14,NA,TRBV10-2,TRBJ2-3,CASHSGRAGDTQYF,TGCGCCAGCCATAGCGGGAGGGCCGGAGATACGCAGTATTTT
TRBD2,18,once,TRBV7-9,TRBJ2-1,CASSLVSGRGERYNEQFF,TGTGCCAGCAGCTTAGTGAGCGGGAGAGGAGAAAGATACAATGAGCAGTTCTTC
TRBD2,21,NA,TRBV28,TRBJ2-1,CASSLSWGSFSGRDTYNEQFF,TGTGCCAGCAGTTTATCATGGGGCTCCTTTAGCGGGAGGGATACCTACAATGAGCAGTTCTTC
NA,15,NA,TRBV6-1,TRBJ2-5,CASSEDVPGPETQYF,TGTGCCAGCAGTGAAGACGTGCCAGGGCCAGAGACCCAGTACTTC
NA,13,NA,TRBV6-6,TRBJ1-2,CASEKGADYGYTF,TGTGCCAGCGAGAAGGGAGCGGACTATGGCTACACCTTC
TRBD2,20,once,TRBV27,TRBJ2-7,CASSLSITSGLAEPSYEQYF,TGTGCCAGCAGTTTATCGATAACGAGCGGGCTAGCGGAACCCTCCTACGAGCAGTACTTC
TRBD1,19,NA,TRBV14,TRBJ1-2,CASSQVRSPGTGVAYGYTF,TGTGCCAGCAGCCAAGTCCGATCTCCCGGGACAGGGGTGGCCTATGGCTACACCTTC
NA,16,NA,TRBV30,TRBJ2-5,CAWSDSTTGRGETQYF,TGTGCCTGGAGTGACTCAACCACTGGACGGGGGGAGACCCAGTACTTC
NA,14,NA,TRBV27,TRBJ2-2,CASSPTENTGELFF,TGTGCCAGCAGCCCGACAGAGAACACCGGGGAGCTGTTTTTT
NA,15,NA,TRBV27,TRBJ1-5,CASSLRGGADQPQHF,TGTGCCAGCAGTTTAAGGGGGGGCGCGGATCAGCCCCAGCATTTT
TRBD1,19,NA,TRBV6-1,TRBJ2-3,CASSEARFGITGVTDTQYF,TGTGCCAGCAGTGAAGCGCGTTTTGGAATCACAGGGGTCACAGATACGCAGTATTTT
TRBD2,16,NA,TRBV27,TRBJ2-5,CASSPSGRESGETQYF,TGTGCCAGCAGTCCCTCGGGGCGGGAGTCGGGCGAGACCCAGTACTTC
NA,17,NA,TRBV11-2,TRBJ2-1,CASSLDWGETFNDEQFF,TGTGCCAGCAGCTTAGACTGGGGGGAGACGTTTAATGATGAGCAGTTCTTC
TRBD1,15,NA,TRBV10-1,TRBJ1-2,CASSPGTGFPEGYTF,TGCGCCAGCAGTCCCGGGACAGGCTTCCCGGAGGGCTACACCTTC
TRBD2,15,NA,TRBV4-2,TRBJ2-7,CASSQVTAGAYEQYF,TGTGCCAGCAGCCAAGTAACAGCGGGGGCCTACGAGCAGTACTTC
NA,15,NA,TRBV4-2,TRBJ2-3,CASSQDLQSTDTQYF,TGTGCCAGCAGCCAAGATCTCCAGTCTACAGATACGCAGTATTTT
NA,15,few,TRBV29-1,TRBJ1-4,CSVGVFGRSARKLFF,TGCAGCGTTGGGGTGTTCGGCAGGTCTGCCCGAAAACTGTTTTTT
TRBD2,18,NA,TRBV25-1,TRBJ2-1,CASKKEARGLAGESEQFF,TGTGCCAGCAAGAAAGAGGCCCGGGGGCTAGCGGGAGAAAGTGAGCAGTTCTTC
TRBD1,13,NA,TRBV7-9,TRBJ2-5,CASSLTGGETQYF,TGTGCCAGCAGTTTGACAGGGGGAGAGACCCAGTACTTC
NA,17,NA,TRBV27,TRBJ1-5,CASSPTPDSYSNQPQHF,TGTGCCAGCAGCCCTACCCCAGACAGCTATAGCAATCAGCCCCAGCATTTT
NA,14,once,TRBV11-2,TRBJ2-7,CASTPRDSAVEQYF,TGTGCCAGCACCCCCCGGGACTCTGCTGTCGAGCAGTACTTC
TRBD2,19,NA,TRBV15,TRBJ2-1,CATSRVHGSREGSYNEQFF,TGTGCCACCAGCAGAGTCCATGGATCGCGGGAGGGGTCCTACAATGAGCAGTTCTTC
NA,16,NA,TRBV4-1,TRBJ2-5,CASSLYFPNKGETQYF,TGCGCCAGCAGCCTGTATTTCCCCAATAAGGGGGAGACCCAGTACTTC